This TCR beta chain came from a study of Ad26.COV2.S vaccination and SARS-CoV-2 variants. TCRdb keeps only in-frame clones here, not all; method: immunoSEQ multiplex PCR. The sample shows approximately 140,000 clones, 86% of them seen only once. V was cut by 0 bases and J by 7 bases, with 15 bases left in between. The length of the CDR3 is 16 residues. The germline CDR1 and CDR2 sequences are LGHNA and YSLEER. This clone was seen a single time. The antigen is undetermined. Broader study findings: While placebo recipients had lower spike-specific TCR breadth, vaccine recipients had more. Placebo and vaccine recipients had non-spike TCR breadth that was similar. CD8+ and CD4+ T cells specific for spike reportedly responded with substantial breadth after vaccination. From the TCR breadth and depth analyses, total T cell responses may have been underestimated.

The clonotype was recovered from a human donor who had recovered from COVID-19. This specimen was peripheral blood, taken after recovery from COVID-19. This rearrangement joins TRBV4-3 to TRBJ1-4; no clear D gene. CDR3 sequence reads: CASSQEFSKASEKLFF. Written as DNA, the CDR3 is TGCGCCAGCAGCCAAGAGTTTAGTAAGGCGAGTGAAAAACTGTTTTTT.